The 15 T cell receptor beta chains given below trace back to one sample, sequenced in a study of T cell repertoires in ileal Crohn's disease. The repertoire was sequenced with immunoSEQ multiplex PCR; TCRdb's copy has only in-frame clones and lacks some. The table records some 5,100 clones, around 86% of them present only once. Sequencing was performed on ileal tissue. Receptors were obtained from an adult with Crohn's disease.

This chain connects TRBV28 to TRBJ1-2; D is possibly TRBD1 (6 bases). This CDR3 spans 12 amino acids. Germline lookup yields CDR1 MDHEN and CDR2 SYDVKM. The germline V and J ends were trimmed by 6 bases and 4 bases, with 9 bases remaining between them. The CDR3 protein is CASRTTGYGYTF. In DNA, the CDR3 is TGTGCCAGCAGGACGACAGGCTATGGCTACACCTTC.

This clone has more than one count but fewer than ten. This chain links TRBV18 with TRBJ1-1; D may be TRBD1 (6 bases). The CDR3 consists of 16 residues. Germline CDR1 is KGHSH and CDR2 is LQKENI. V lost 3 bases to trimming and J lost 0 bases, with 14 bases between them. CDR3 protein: CASSPLRTDMNTEAFF. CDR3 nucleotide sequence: TGTGCCAGCTCACCGCTTAGGACAGATATGAACACTGAAGCTTTCTTT.

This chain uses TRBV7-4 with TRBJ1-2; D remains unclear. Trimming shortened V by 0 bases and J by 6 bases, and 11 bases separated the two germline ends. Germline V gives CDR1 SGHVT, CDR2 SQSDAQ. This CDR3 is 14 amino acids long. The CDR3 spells CASSLAVWQDGYTF. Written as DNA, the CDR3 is TGTGCCAGCAGCTTAGCGGTGTGGCAGGATGGCTACACCTTC.

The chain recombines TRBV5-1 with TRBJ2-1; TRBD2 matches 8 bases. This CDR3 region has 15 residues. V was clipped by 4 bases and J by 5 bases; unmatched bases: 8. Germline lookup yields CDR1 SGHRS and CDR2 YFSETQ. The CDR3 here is CASSTTSGANNEQFF. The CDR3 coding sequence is TGCGCCAGCAGCACCACTAGCGGCGCCAACAATGAGCAGTTCTTC.

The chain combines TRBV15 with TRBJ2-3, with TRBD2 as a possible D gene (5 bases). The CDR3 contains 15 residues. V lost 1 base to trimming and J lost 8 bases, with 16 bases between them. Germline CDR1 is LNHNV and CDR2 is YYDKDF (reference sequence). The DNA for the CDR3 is TGTGCCACCAGCAGAGGAGATTTCGGGATGGGTACGCAGTATTTT. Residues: CATSRGDFGMGTQYF.

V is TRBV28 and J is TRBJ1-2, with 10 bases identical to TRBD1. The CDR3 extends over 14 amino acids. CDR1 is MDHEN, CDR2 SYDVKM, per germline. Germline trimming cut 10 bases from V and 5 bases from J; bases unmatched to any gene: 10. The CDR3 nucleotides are TGTGCCACACTAACGACAGGGGGCGTTTATGGCTACACCTTC. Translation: CATLTTGGVYGYTF.

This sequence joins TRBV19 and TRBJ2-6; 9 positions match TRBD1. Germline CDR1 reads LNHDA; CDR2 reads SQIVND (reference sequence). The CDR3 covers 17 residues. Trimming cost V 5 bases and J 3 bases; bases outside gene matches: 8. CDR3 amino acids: CASSDPGQGLGANVLTF. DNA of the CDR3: TGTGCCAGTAGTGACCCGGGACAGGGTCTTGGGGCCAACGTCCTGACTTTC.

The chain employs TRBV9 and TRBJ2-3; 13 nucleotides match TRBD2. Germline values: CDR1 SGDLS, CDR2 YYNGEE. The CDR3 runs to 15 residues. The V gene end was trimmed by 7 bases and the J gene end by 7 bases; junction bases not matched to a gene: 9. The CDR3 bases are TGTGCCAGCGGCTCCGGGACTAGCGGGAAGAATACGCAGTATTTT. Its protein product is CASGSGTSGKNTQYF. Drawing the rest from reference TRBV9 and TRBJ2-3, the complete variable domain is DSGVTQTPKHLITATGQRVTLRCSPRSGDLSVYWYQQSLDQGLQFLIQYYNGEERAKGNILERFSAQQFPDLHSELNLSSLELGDSALYFCASGSGTSGKNTQYFGPGTRLTVL.

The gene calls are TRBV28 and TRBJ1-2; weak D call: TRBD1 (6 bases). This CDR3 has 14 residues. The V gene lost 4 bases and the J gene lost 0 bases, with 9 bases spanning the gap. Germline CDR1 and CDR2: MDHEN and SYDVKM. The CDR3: CASSSTGTNYGYTF. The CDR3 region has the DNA TGTGCCAGCAGTTCAACAGGGACTAACTATGGCTACACCTTC.

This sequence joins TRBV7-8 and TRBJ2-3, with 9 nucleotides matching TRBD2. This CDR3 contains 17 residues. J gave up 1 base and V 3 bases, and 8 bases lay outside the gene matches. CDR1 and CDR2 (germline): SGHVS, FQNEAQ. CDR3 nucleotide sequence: TGTGCCAGCAGCTTGCAGATTAGCGGGGGCCGCACAGATACGCAGTATTTT. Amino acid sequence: CASSLQISGGRTDTQYF.

CDR3 DNA: TGCGCCAGCAGCTTGTTGGAGGTCAGATCGGTCCCCTATAATTCACCCCTCCACTTT. Translating it yields CASSLLEVRSVPYNSPLHF. The chain employs TRBV5-1 and TRBJ1-6; D remains unclear. Trimming stripped 1 base from V and 2 bases from J, with 19 bases between. Germline V CDR1 and CDR2: SGHRS, YFSETQ. The CDR3 length is 19 residues.

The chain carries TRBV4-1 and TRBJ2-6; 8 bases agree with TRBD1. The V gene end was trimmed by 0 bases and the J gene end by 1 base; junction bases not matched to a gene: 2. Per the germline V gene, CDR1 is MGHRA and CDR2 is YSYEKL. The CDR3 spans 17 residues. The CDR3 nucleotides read TGCGCCAGCAGCCAAGACAGGGGGCTGTCTGGGGCCAACGTCCTGACTTTC. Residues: CASSQDRGLSGANVLTF.

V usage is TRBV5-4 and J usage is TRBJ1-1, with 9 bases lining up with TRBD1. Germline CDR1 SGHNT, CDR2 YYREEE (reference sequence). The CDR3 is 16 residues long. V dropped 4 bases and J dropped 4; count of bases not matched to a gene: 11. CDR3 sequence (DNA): TGTGCCAGCAGCCGACCGACCGGGACAGGGTCCACTGAAGCTTTCTTT. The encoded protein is CASSRPTGTGSTEAFF.

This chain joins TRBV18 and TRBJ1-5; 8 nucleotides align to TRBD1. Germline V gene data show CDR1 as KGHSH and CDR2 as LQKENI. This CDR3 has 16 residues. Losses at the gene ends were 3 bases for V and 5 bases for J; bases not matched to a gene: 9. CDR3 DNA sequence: TGTGCCAGCTCACCTTCTCGACAGGGGATCGATCAGCCCCAGCATTTT. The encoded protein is CASSPSRQGIDQPQHF.

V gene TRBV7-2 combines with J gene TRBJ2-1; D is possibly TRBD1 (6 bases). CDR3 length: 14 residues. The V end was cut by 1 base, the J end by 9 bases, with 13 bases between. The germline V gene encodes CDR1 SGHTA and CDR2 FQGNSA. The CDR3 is CASSLVSGTREQFF. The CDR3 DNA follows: TGTGCCAGCAGCTTAGTCTCGGGGACACGTGAGCAGTTCTTC.